Described below is a single TCR beta chain sequence and its context. The antigen is unknown. These data belong to a study of cytomegalovirus exposure and HLA in healthy donors. Study-wide background: The same platform as the approximately 670 first-cohort repertoires was used for the 130 or so validation repertoires, a later analysis reported.

The CDR3 spans 13 residues. Germline loops: CDR1 MNHNY, CDR2 SVGAGI (reference sequence). J was trimmed by 8 bases and V by 5 bases; bases with no gene match: 8. While the first cohort had 600 to 850 subjects, the donors belonged to the separate validation cohort of about 110 subjects. Assay used: immunoSEQ multiplex PCR; TCRdb lists only in-frame clones, some missing. The table includes around 70,000 clones, 90% to 95% detected once. Findings of the study overall: Generally TCR sequences proved uncommon, though certain public TCRs appeared in numerous donors. The study labeled more than 150 TCR beta chains cytomegalovirus-associated.

The source is a woman aged 18 to 35 in good health and CMV-seropositive. The material sequenced was PBMCs. V is TRBV6-6 and J is TRBJ1-2, with 7 bases identical to TRBD1. CDR3 bases: TGTGCCAGCAGTCGGGACAGAGAGTTGGGCTACACCTTC. Amino acids: CASSRDRELGYTF.